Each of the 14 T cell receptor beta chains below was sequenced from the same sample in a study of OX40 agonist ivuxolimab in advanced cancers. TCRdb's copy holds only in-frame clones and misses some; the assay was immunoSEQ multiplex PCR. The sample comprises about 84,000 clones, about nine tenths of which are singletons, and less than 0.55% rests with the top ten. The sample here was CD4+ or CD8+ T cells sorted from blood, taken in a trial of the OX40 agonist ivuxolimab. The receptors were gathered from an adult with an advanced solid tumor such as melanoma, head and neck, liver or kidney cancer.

The CDR3 here is CASSWGEDTQYF. In nucleotides, the CDR3 is TGCGCCAGCAGCTGGGGGGAAGATACGCAGTATTTT. This chain joins TRBV5-1 and TRBJ2-3; possible D gene TRBD2, 6 bases. Trimming stripped 3 bases from V and 5 bases from J, with 7 bases between. The CDR3 covers 12 residues. CDR1 is SGHRS and CDR2 is YFSETQ in the germline V gene.

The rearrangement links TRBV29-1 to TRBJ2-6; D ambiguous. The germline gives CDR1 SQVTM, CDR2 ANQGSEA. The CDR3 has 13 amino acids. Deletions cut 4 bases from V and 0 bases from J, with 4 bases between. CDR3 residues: CSVGHSGANVLTF. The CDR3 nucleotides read TGCAGCGTTGGACACTCTGGGGCCAACGTCCTGACTTTC.

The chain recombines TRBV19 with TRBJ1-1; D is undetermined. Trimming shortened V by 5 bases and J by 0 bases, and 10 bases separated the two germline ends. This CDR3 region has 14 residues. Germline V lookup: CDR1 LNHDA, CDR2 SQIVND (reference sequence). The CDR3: CASSRGAMNTEAFF. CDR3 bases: TGTGCCAGTAGTCGGGGAGCCATGAACACTGAAGCTTTCTTT.

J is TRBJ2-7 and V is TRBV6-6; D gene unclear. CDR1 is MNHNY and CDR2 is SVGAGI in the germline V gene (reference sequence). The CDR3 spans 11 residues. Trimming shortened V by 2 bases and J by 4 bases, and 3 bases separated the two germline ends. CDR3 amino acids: CASSYAYEQYF. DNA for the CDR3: TGTGCCAGCAGTTACGCATACGAGCAGTACTTC.

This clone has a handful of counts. DNA for the CDR3: TGTGCCAGTAGACCGCCCGTTCCAGATACGCAGTATTTT. Its protein product is CASRPPVPDTQYF. The chain joins TRBV19 to TRBJ2-3; D call uncertain. This CDR3 is 13 amino acids long. From germline, CDR1 is LNHDA and CDR2 SQIVND (reference sequence). Trimming cost V 6 bases and J 4 bases, with 11 bases left between them.

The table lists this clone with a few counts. CDR3: CASSVALGNTEAFF. The CDR3, as DNA: TGTGCCAGCAGCGTAGCTTTGGGGAACACTGAAGCTTTCTTT. This chain joins TRBV9 and TRBJ1-1, with unresolved D. The V end lost 0 bases, the J end lost 1 base, and 7 bases lay between the germline ends. This CDR3 comprises 14 residues. Germline assignment: CDR1 SGDLS and CDR2 YYNGEE.

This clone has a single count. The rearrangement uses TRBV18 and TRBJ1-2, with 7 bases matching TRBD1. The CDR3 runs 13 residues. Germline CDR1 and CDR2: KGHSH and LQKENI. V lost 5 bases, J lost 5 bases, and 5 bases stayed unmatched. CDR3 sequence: CASSSPGGYGYTF. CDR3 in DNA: TGTGCCAGCTCATCTCCAGGGGGGTATGGCTACACCTTC.

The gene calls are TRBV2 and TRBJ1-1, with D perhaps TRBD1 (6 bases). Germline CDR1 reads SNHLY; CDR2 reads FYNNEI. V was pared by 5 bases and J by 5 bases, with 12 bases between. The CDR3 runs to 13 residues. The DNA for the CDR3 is TGTGCCAGCAGTTCATCAAGGGGGACTGAAGCTTTCTTT. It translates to CASSSSRGTEAFF.

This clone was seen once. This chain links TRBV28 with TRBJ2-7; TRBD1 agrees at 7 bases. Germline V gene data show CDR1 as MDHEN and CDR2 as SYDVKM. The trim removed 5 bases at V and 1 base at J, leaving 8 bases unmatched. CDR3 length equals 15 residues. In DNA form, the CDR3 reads TGTGCCAGCAGTGTACCCCGGGGACAGTCCTACGAGCAGTACTTC. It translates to CASSVPRGQSYEQYF.

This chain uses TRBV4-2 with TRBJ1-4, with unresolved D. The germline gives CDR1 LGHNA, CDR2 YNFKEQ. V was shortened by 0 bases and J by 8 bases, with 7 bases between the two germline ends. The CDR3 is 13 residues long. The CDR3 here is CASSQDDREKLFF. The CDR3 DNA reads TGTGCCAGCAGCCAAGATGATCGGGAAAAACTGTTTTTT.

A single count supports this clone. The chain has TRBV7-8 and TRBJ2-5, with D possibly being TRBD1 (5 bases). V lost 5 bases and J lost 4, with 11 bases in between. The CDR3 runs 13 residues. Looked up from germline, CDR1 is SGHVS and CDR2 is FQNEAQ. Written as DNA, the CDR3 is TGTGCCAGCAGCCCAGGGTTTAGAGAGACCCAGTACTTC. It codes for CASSPGFRETQYF.

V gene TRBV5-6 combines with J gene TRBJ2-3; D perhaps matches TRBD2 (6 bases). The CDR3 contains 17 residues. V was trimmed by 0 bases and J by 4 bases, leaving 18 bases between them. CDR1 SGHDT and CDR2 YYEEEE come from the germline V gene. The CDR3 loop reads CASSLVERGWGPDTQYF. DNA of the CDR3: TGTGCCAGCAGCTTGGTTGAACGGGGGTGGGGTCCAGATACGCAGTATTTT.

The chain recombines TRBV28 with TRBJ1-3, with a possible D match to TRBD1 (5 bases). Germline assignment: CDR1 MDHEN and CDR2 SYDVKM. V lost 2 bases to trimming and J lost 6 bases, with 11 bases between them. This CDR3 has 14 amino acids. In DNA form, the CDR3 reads TGTGCCAGCAGTTTAAGCAGGGACCTAAACACCATATATTTT. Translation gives CASSLSRDLNTIYF.

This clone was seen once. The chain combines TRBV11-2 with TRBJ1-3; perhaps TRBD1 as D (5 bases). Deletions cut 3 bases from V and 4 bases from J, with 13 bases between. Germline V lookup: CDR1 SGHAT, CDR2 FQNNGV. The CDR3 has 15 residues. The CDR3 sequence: CASSFNGEGGNTIYF. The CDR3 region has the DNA TGTGCCAGCAGCTTTAACGGAGAGGGGGGAAACACCATATATTTT.